These 2 T cell receptor beta chains came from one sample sequenced in a study of blood T cell repertoires in COVID-19. The protocol was immunoSEQ multiplex PCR, while the TCRdb copy is restricted to in-frame clones and leaves out a portion. The sample gives about 150,000 clones, approximately 90% of which show up once; 2% to 2.5% is in the top ten. Material for sequencing was peripheral blood. These receptors were obtained from a man aged 45-65 years who had recovered from COVID-19.

The chain links TRBV6-2 or TRBV6-3 to TRBJ1-1, with D unresolved. The CDR3 covers 13 residues. CDR1 MNHEY and CDR2 SVGEGT come from the germline V gene. The V end was cut by 4 bases, the J end by 1 base, with 7 bases between. CDR3 amino acids: CASSLQRNTEAFF. In DNA form, the CDR3 reads TGTGCCAGCAGTTTACAGAGGAACACTGAAGCTTTCTTT.

The gene calls are TRBV6-5 and TRBJ2-3; 10 nucleotides align to TRBD1. Unmatched junction bases numbered 3, after V lost 5 bases and J lost 1 base. The CDR3 consists of 15 residues. Per germline, CDR1 MNHEY and CDR2 SVGAGI. The chain's CDR3 is CASSRGTGGTDTQYF. The CDR3 DNA reads TGTGCCAGCAGTCGCGGGACAGGGGGCACAGATACGCAGTATTTT.